Following are 31 T cell receptor beta chains from one sample sequenced in a study of blood T cell repertoires in COVID-19. TCRdb's copy holds only in-frame clones and misses some; the assay was immunoSEQ multiplex PCR. This table holds 120,000 to 150,000 clones, 87% found once. Sequenced sample: peripheral blood. Every receptor here comes from a man older than 75 with acute or convalescent COVID-19.

The V and J genes are TRBV10-3 and TRBJ1-5, with no clear D. The CDR3 contains 15 residues. Trimming removed 1 base from V and 1 base from J, with 8 bases in between. Germline CDR1 reads ENHRY; CDR2 reads SYGVKD. CDR3 sequence (DNA): TGTGCCATCAGTGAGTGGGCCGTCAGCAATCAGCCCCAGCATTTT. Amino acids: CAISEWAVSNQPQHF.

This chain uses TRBV20-1 with TRBJ1-2, with D hard to call. The germline V gene encodes CDR1 DFQATT and CDR2 SNEGSKA (reference sequence). There are 11 residues in the CDR3. V was clipped by 7 bases and J by 8 bases, with 14 bases between them. The CDR3 loop is CSVPEKQGYTF. In nucleotides, the CDR3 is TGCAGTGTTCCCGAAAAACAGGGCTACACCTTC.

V gene TRBV27 combines with J gene TRBJ1-5; D possibly corresponds to TRBD1 (5 bases). The CDR3 covers 15 residues. Trimming left V 5 bases short and J 6 bases short, with 17 bases between. The germline V gene has CDR1 MNHEY and CDR2 SMNVEV (reference sequence). This CDR3 is CASSAGGNWIQPQHF. The CDR3, as DNA: TGTGCCAGCAGTGCCGGGGGGAATTGGATTCAGCCCCAGCATTTT.

This sequence joins TRBV6-2 or TRBV6-3 and TRBJ2-1; 7 bases map to TRBD2. After removal of 5 bases from V and 7 bases from J, the junction contained 14 bases not matched to a gene. In germline, CDR1 is MNHEY, CDR2 SVGEGT. This CDR3 is 16 amino acids long. CDR3 DNA sequence: TGTGCCAGCAGTCCACCAGGACTAGTTCCTTTGAATGAGCAGTTCTTC. Its protein product is CASSPPGLVPLNEQFF.

This chain uses TRBV30 with TRBJ1-2; no definite D call. CDR3 size: 12 residues. Germline-derived CDR1 and CDR2 are GTSNPN and SVGIG (reference sequence). The V end was cut by 6 bases, the J end by 5 bases, with 13 bases between. The CDR3 region is CACTLGEYGYTF. For the CDR3, the DNA is TGTGCCTGCACACTTGGAGAATATGGCTACACCTTC.

The rearrangement joins TRBV5-1 to TRBJ2-5; 8 positions agree with TRBD2. The CDR3 contains 16 residues. Germline lookup yields CDR1 SGHRS and CDR2 YFSETQ. The V gene end was trimmed by 5 bases and the J gene end by 5 bases; junction bases not matched to a gene: 14. CDR3 protein: CASSDTGRGAVETQYF. CDR3 coding DNA: TGCGCCAGCAGTGATACCGGGAGGGGCGCAGTGGAGACCCAGTACTTC.

The rearrangement joins TRBV28 to TRBJ1-6; D is unresolved. Trimming stripped 6 bases from V and 8 bases from J, with 14 bases between. CDR3 length: 14 amino acids. CDR1 is MDHEN, CDR2 SYDVKM, per germline. The CDR3 sequence: CASSQQQNDSPLHF. CDR3 sequence (DNA): TGTGCCAGCAGCCAACAACAGAATGATTCACCCCTCCACTTT.

The CDR3 nucleotides read TGTGCCAGCAGCAACCCGACAGGGTCGGGACTCACGAACACCGGGGAGCTGTTTTTT. It encodes CASSNPTGSGLTNTGELFF. The rearrangement joins TRBV7-9 to TRBJ2-2; D possibly corresponds to TRBD1 (7 bases). The V end lost 5 bases, the J end lost 0 bases, and 22 bases lay between the germline ends. The CDR3 extends over 19 amino acids. Germline CDR1 and CDR2: SEHNR and FQNEAQ (reference sequence).

V and J are TRBV7-3 and TRBJ1-2, with 8 bases identical to TRBD1. Germline V gene data show CDR1 as SGHTA and CDR2 as FQGTGA. The CDR3 has 13 amino acids. V gave up 4 bases and J gave up 6 bases; unmatched junction bases: 4. The CDR3 DNA follows: TGTGCCAGCAGCTCGACAGGGGCGGATGGCTACACCTTC. As protein: CASSSTGADGYTF. Looking up the rest from reference TRBV7-3 and TRBJ1-2 gives the full variable domain: GAGVSQTPSNKVTEKGKYVELRCDPISGHTALYWYRQSLGQGPEFLIYFQGTGAADDSGLPNDRFFAVRPEGSVSTLKIQRTERGDSAVYLCASSSTGADGYTFGSGTRLTVV.

Here the CDR3 reads CASSPNPGTGDRSNQPQHF. CDR3 nucleotide sequence: TGTGCCAGCAGCCCTAACCCCGGGACAGGGGATCGGAGCAATCAGCCCCAGCATTTT. J is TRBJ1-5 and V is TRBV7-8; 10 bases match TRBD1. The CDR3 spans 19 residues. J lost 1 base, V lost 5 bases, and 14 bases had no gene match. CDR1 is SGHVS, CDR2 FQNEAQ, per germline.

This clone was counted a few times. The chain joins TRBV19 to TRBJ2-5; D may be TRBD2 (5 bases). This CDR3 is 13 amino acids long. Deletions cut 1 base from V and 5 bases from J, with 8 bases between. Germline CDR1 and CDR2: LNHDA and SQIVND (reference sequence). In DNA form, the CDR3 reads TGTGCCAGTAGTATAGGCTTAGCGGAGACCCAGTACTTC. Its protein product is CASSIGLAETQYF.

The chain uses TRBV7-9 and TRBJ2-1; 7 nucleotides align to TRBD2. Trimming removed 1 base from V and 9 bases from J; junction bases left unmatched: 6. The germline V gene encodes CDR1 SEHNR and CDR2 FQNEAQ (reference sequence). This CDR3 has 14 amino acids. In nucleotides, the CDR3 is TGTGCCAGCAGCTTAGTCGGGAGGTGGGTTGAGCAGTTCTTC. Translated, it gives CASSLVGRWVEQFF.

The V and J genes are TRBV10-2 and TRBJ1-5; D uncertain. CDR1 WSHSY and CDR2 SAAADI come from the germline V gene. Trimming pared 7 bases from V and 2 bases from J, leaving 9 bases between. The CDR3 loop spans 13 amino acids. The CDR3 nucleotides are TGCGCCAGCAAAGTTAGTGGCAATCAGCCCCAGCATTTT. Translated: CASKVSGNQPQHF.

The V and J genes are TRBV4-1 and TRBJ1-3; tentatively, D is TRBD1 (5 bases). This CDR3 has 15 amino acids. The V end was cut by 0 bases, the J end by 2 bases, with 8 bases between. The germline V gene has CDR1 MGHRA and CDR2 YSYEKL. The CDR3 region has the DNA TGCGCCAGCAGCCAAGACTGGGGGGCTGGAAACACCATATATTTT. The encoded protein is CASSQDWGAGNTIYF.

The genes are TRBV30 and TRBJ1-4, with 7 bases fitting TRBD1. Germline CDR1 is GTSNPN and CDR2 is SVGIG (reference sequence). Trimming took 1 base from V and 4 from J; bases not matched to a gene: 0. CDR3 length equals 13 residues. This CDR3 reads CAWSGQGNEKLFF. The CDR3 nucleotides read TGTGCCTGGAGTGGACAGGGTAATGAAAAACTGTTTTTT.

This chain's CDR3 is CASSLRQVTSGANVLTF. For the CDR3, the DNA is TGTGCCAGCAGTTTACGACAGGTTACCTCTGGGGCCAACGTCCTGACTTTC. This chain uses TRBV28 with TRBJ2-6; a weak D match, TRBD1 (6 bases). The CDR3 spans 17 residues. Germline V gene data show CDR1 as MDHEN and CDR2 as SYDVKM. Trimming shortened V by 2 bases and J by 0 bases, and 11 bases separated the two germline ends.

V usage is TRBV5-8 and J usage is TRBJ2-5, with 7 positions matching TRBD1. Germline V gives CDR1 SGHTS, CDR2 YDEGEE. Trimming cost V 2 bases and J 5 bases; bases outside gene matches: 12. The CDR3 spans 16 residues. The CDR3, as DNA: TGTGCCAGCAGCTTAGGAGACAGGGACCCGCGGGAGACCCAGTACTTC. It yields the protein CASSLGDRDPRETQYF.

The chain employs TRBV5-1 and TRBJ2-2; a weak D match, TRBD1 (5 bases). CDR1 and CDR2 from the germline V gene are SGHRS and YFSETQ. The V and J ends lost 0 bases and 1 base respectively, with 10 bases between them. This CDR3 contains 16 residues. The CDR3 is CASSLVPTGNTGELFF. In nucleotides, the CDR3 is TGCGCCAGCAGCTTGGTCCCCACAGGGAACACCGGGGAGCTGTTTTTT.

The chain uses TRBV19 and TRBJ2-2; possible D gene TRBD1, 6 bases. This CDR3 has 13 residues. Germline assignment: CDR1 LNHDA and CDR2 SQIVND (reference sequence). Trimming removed 9 bases at V and 4 bases at J, with 12 bases between. CDR3 protein: CASSTGTTGELFF. CDR3 nucleotide sequence: TGTGCCAGCAGCACAGGGACCACCGGGGAGCTGTTTTTT. Combining the CDR3 with reference TRBV19 and TRBJ2-2 gives the whole variable domain DGGITQSPKYLFRKEGQNVTLSCEQNLNHDAMYWYRQDPGQGLRLIYYSQIVNDFQKGDIAEGYSVSREKKESFPLTVTSAQKNPTAFYLCASSTGTTGELFFGEGSRLTVL.

The J gene is TRBJ1-3, the V gene TRBV7-9, with no clear D. V lost 8 bases, J lost 4 bases, and 15 bases lay in between. This CDR3 spans 14 amino acids. Germline V lookup: CDR1 SEHNR, CDR2 FQNEAQ (reference sequence). The CDR3 loop is CASGIAGLGNTIYF. DNA for the CDR3: TGTGCCAGCGGTATTGCGGGGTTAGGAAACACCATATATTTT. The complete variable domain, with remaining parts taken from reference TRBV7-9 and TRBJ1-3, reads DTGVSQNPRHKITKRGQNVTFRCDPISEHNRLYWYRQTLGQGPEFLTYFQNEAQLEKSRLLSDRFSAERPKGSFSTLEIQRTEQGDSAMYLCASGIAGLGNTIYFGEGSWLTVV.

This chain uses TRBV4-1 with TRBJ2-7; the D is unclear. The CDR3 spans 14 residues. Trimming pared 0 bases from V and 3 bases from J, leaving 9 bases between. Germline V gene lookup returns CDR1 MGHRA and CDR2 YSYEKL. CDR3 amino acids: CASSQELANYEQYF. The CDR3 bases are TGCGCCAGCAGCCAAGAGTTGGCCAACTACGAGCAGTACTTC.

Notes on this clone: This sample includes further DNA sequences coding for the same CDR3. V gene TRBV27 combines with J gene TRBJ2-5, with D perhaps matching TRBD2 (5 bases). V dropped 5 bases and J dropped 5 bases, with 12 bases sitting between them. Germline V gene data show CDR1 as MNHEY and CDR2 as SMNVEV (reference sequence). This CDR3 has 13 residues. CDR3 coding DNA: TGTGCCAGCAGTAAGACGGGGTGGGAGACCCAGTACTTC. This codes for CASSKTGWETQYF.

The J gene is TRBJ1-2, the V gene TRBV6-5; TRBD1 agrees at 10 bases. The ends lost 6 bases at V and 6 bases at J; junction bases unmatched: 10. Germline V lookup: CDR1 MNHEY, CDR2 SVGAGI. The CDR3 loop spans 15 amino acids. The CDR3 sequence: CASRPGTGVGDGYTF. CDR3 DNA sequence: TGTGCCAGCAGACCAGGGACAGGGGTGGGAGATGGCTACACCTTC.

The chain recombines TRBV5-6 with TRBJ2-7, with 9 positions matching TRBD2. With 2 bases clipped from V and 6 bases from J, the junction kept 9 bases outside the gene matches. The germline gives CDR1 SGHDT, CDR2 YYEEEE. The CDR3 is 15 amino acids. The CDR3 reads CASSFLKRGDAEQYF. The CDR3 region has the DNA TGTGCCAGCAGCTTCCTTAAGCGGGGGGACGCCGAGCAGTACTTC.

This clone was recorded once. The chain has TRBV4-1 and TRBJ1-5; D is perhaps TRBD1 (6 bases). Germline CDR1 and CDR2: MGHRA and YSYEKL. The CDR3 length is 16 residues. With 1 base removed from V and 7 bases from J, the gap between germline ends came to 17 bases. CDR3 nucleotide sequence: TGCGCCAGCAGCCAAGTCCCTTTCAGGGGCGGCCAGCCCCAGCATTTT. The encoded protein is CASSQVPFRGGQPQHF.

The V gene is TRBV25-1, the J gene TRBJ1-4; 12 bases line up with TRBD1. Germline values: CDR1 MGHDK, CDR2 SYGVNS. The trim removed 5 bases at V and 7 bases at J, leaving 11 bases unmatched. This CDR3 is built from 17 residues. The CDR3 DNA reads as TGTGCCAGCAGTCTTTATAAAAAGGGACAGGGGGCTGAAAAACTGTTTTTT. Translated: CASSLYKKGQGAEKLFF.

CDR3 DNA sequence: TGCGCCAGCAGCTTTCACCCGGGAGGAGGAACCGGGGAGCTGTTTTTT. It specifies CASSFHPGGGTGELFF. The chain combines TRBV5-1 with TRBJ2-2, with 7 bases that match TRBD2. This CDR3 has 16 residues. Germline V gene lookup returns CDR1 SGHRS and CDR2 YFSETQ. Germline trimming cut 2 bases from V and 5 bases from J; bases unmatched to any gene: 9. The variable domain in full, completed from reference TRBV5-1 and TRBJ2-2, reads KAGVTQTPRYLIKTRGQQVTLSCSPISGHRSVSWYQQTPGQGLQFLFEYFSETQRNKGNFPGRFSGRQFSNSRSEMNVSTLELGDSALYLCASSFHPGGGTGELFFGEGSRLTVL.

V gene TRBV3-1 (or the pseudogene TRBV3-2) combines with J gene TRBJ1-4; TRBD1 matches 9 bases. This CDR3 is 14 amino acids long. Germline CDR1 and CDR2: LGHDT and YNNKEL (reference sequence). Unmatched junction bases numbered 2, after V lost 4 bases and J lost 5 bases. CDR3 DNA: TGTGCCAGCAGCCGGACAGGGGAGAATGAAAAACTGTTTTTT. Translating gives CASSRTGENEKLFF.

The rearrangement uses TRBV28 and TRBJ1-1; TRBD1 matches 8 bases. The CDR3 covers 14 residues. Trimming at V came to 7 bases and at J to 11 bases, leaving 15 bases not matched to a gene. Germline CDR1 is MDHEN and CDR2 is SYDVKM. The CDR3 region is CASMGTQGAYLAFF. In DNA, the CDR3 is TGTGCCAGCATGGGGACTCAGGGGGCTTATTTGGCTTTCTTT.

The V gene is TRBV11-2, the J gene TRBJ1-3; D not certain. CDR1 and CDR2 from the germline V gene are SGHAT and FQNNGV. V lost 3 bases to trimming and J lost 0 bases, with 9 bases between them. CDR3 length: 15 residues. CDR3 bases: TGTGCCAGCAGCTTGGACGGGGTCTCTGGAAACACCATATATTTT. As protein: CASSLDGVSGNTIYF.

This clone was found once. The rearrangement links TRBV5-1 to TRBJ1-4; TRBD1 is a possible D gene (5 bases). V was trimmed by 4 bases and J by 4 bases, leaving 11 bases between them. The CDR3 consists of 14 residues. Germline CDR1 and CDR2: SGHRS and YFSETQ. CDR3 bases: TGCGCCAGCAGCCCGGCAGGACATAATGAAAAACTGTTTTTT. This gives the protein CASSPAGHNEKLFF.